The clone carrying this T cell receptor beta chain has only a few counts. In the authors' workflow: Counts of nucleated cells, estimated from reference gene primer amplification, were obtained. Profiled with immunoSEQ multiplex PCR; TCRdb holds only in-frame clones, not every one. V and J calls and clone size are those listed in that table; D and trimming were worked out from the DNA. This table has almost 100,000 clones, around 86% appearing once. This specimen belongs to a study of blood T cell repertoires in COVID-19. Study at large: There were acute and convalescent COVID-19 samples, and they came from the United States, Italy and Spain. PBMCs, B-cell-depleted T cells, or T cells were the source of the cDNA or gDNA that made up the material.

Germline V gene lookup returns CDR1 LGHDT and CDR2 YNNKEL (reference sequence). The CDR3 loop spans 15 amino acids. The J segment lost 3 bases and the V segment lost 1 base, leaving 4 bases of the junction unmatched. The chain has TRBV3-1 (or the pseudogene TRBV3-2) and TRBJ2-7, with 9 bases aligning to TRBD2. The clonotype comes from a man aged 50-59 years with acute or convalescent COVID-19. The sequencing sample was made of peripheral blood. CDR3 sequence (DNA): TGTGCCAGCAGCCAAGGTCTAGCGGGACTCTACGAGCAGTACTTC. Its translation is CASSQGLAGLYEQYF.